The present T cell receptor (beta chain) was sequenced within a study of T cell changes during pregnancy in multiple sclerosis (dated by TCRdb to between 2018 and 2021). General notes on the study: Changes in the T cell repertoire over the course of pregnancy were examined in this study in women with multiple sclerosis.

Comments on this clone: The antigen this receptor binds is unknown. Base qualities are not recorded, but no much larger clone differs from it by a single base.

After removal of 5 bases from V and 7 bases from J, the junction retains 9 bases not matched to a gene. Its CDR3 holds 13 amino acids, cysteine through phenylalanine. Only the CDR3 part of the read is kept: 39 bases, read in frame from the first base. The germline V gene provides CDR1 SQVTM and CDR2 ANQGSEA. The library was generated by the immunoSEQ multiplex PCR assay. TCRdb obtained this table from immuneACCESS and retained in-frame rearrangements with V and J assigned. These tables miss some clones; where compared with another copy, unresolved V genes account for less than half of the shortfall, and the remainder is unexplained. Across this sample there are around 55,000 clones, with 90% to 95% seen only once. The biggest ten clones account for 3% to 3.5% of the sample.

The sequence was collected from a female donor with multiple sclerosis, enrolled in a pregnancy study. Sequenced here: CD8+ T cells from peripheral blood mononuclear cells, sampled in the third trimester of pregnancy. This receptor chain uses TRBV29-1 and TRBJ2-7; the central 9 bases match TRBD1. CDR3 region: CSVRTGASWEQYF. The DNA reads as follows: TGCAGCGTTAGGACAGGGGCCTCTTGGGAGCAGTACTTC.